Each of the 25 T cell receptor beta chains below was sequenced from the same sample in a study of T cell clones after liver transplantation. The method was immunoSEQ multiplex PCR; TCRdb's version includes in-frame clones alone and lacks a portion of them. Here the sample spans around 78,000 clones, roughly 83% being singletons. Sequenced material: CD4+ T cells from blood, taken at the 22-month timepoint. The source is a human patient who received a liver transplant. T cells may partly derive from the graft donor.

The V call is TRBV7-7, the J call TRBJ2-5; D is possibly TRBD1 (6 bases). Trimming removed 4 bases from V and 0 bases from J, with 12 bases in between. The germline gives CDR1 SSHAT, CDR2 FNYEAQ (reference sequence). This CDR3 has 15 amino acids. The CDR3 DNA reads as TGTGCCAGCAGCTCATCTGGACAGCACCAAGAGACCCAGTACTTC. Amino acid sequence: CASSSSGQHQETQYF.

In its sample, this clone was seen once. The same CDR3 also results from other DNA sequences found in this sample. V is TRBV20-1 and J is TRBJ2-5, with D maybe TRBD2 (5 bases). Trimming removed 6 bases from V and 0 bases from J, with 5 bases in between. The germline gives CDR1 DFQATT, CDR2 SNEGSKA (reference sequence). CDR3 length: 11 amino acids. CDR3 loop: CSARDQETQYF. The CDR3 region has the DNA TGCAGTGCGAGGGACCAAGAGACCCAGTACTTC.

J is TRBJ2-2 and V is TRBV11-2; 9 positions match TRBD1. Losses at the gene ends were 5 bases for V and 6 bases for J; bases not matched to a gene: 10. The CDR3 has 16 amino acids. CDR1 SGHAT and CDR2 FQNNGV come from the germline V gene. CDR3 sequence: CASSPRPGQGAGELFF. Written as DNA, the CDR3 is TGTGCCAGCAGCCCAAGACCGGGACAGGGAGCCGGGGAGCTGTTTTTT. The whole variable domain, filled in from reference TRBV11-2 and TRBJ2-2, reads EAGVAQSPRYKIIEKRQSVAFWCNPISGHATLYWYQQILGQGPKLLIQFQNNGVVDDSQLPKDRFSAERLKGVDSTLKIQPAKLEDSAVYLCASSPRPGQGAGELFFGEGSRLTVL.

This chain joins TRBV19 and TRBJ2-5; D unclear. This CDR3 is 12 amino acids long. Deletions cut 8 bases from V and 4 bases from J, with 11 bases between. The germline CDR1 and CDR2 sequences are LNHDA and SQIVND (reference sequence). The CDR3 nucleotides are TGTGCCAGTGAGGACCCGGGAGAGACCCAGTACTTC. Translation: CASEDPGETQYF.

This chain connects TRBV4-3 to TRBJ2-1; D tentatively fits TRBD1 or TRBD2 (6 bases each). CDR1 is LGHNA, CDR2 YSLEER, per germline. The V end was cut by 0 bases, the J end by 2 bases, with 14 bases between. CDR3 length equals 17 residues. The CDR3 DNA sequence: TGCGCCAGCAGCCAAGATCCCCGGGGGACAACCTACAATGAGCAGTTCTTC. Translated: CASSQDPRGTTYNEQFF.

The chain recombines TRBV2 with TRBJ2-3, with 8 nucleotides matching TRBD2. This CDR3 region has 15 residues. The germline V gene has CDR1 SNHLY and CDR2 FYNNEI. J gave up 0 bases and V 3 bases, and 2 bases lay outside the gene matches. CDR3 amino acids: CASSDGLASTDTQYF. The CDR3 DNA reads as TGTGCCAGCAGTGATGGACTAGCTAGCACAGATACGCAGTATTTT.

This clone was seen more than once but under ten times. The J gene is TRBJ2-1, the V gene TRBV30; D is possibly TRBD1 (6 bases). Trimming left V 2 bases short and J 11 bases short, with 22 bases between. This CDR3 region has 15 residues. CDR1 and CDR2 (germline): GTSNPN, SVGIG (reference sequence). In DNA, the CDR3 is TGTGCCTGGAGTCGAAAGGTTAGCTCTACAGGGAAGCAGTTCTTC. This gives the protein CAWSRKVSSTGKQFF.

V and J are TRBV7-9 and TRBJ1-5; D is possibly TRBD1 (6 bases). Trimming removed 5 bases from V and 4 bases from J, with 12 bases in between. The CDR3 is made up of 14 amino acids. The germline V gene encodes CDR1 SEHNR and CDR2 FQNEAQ (reference sequence). As DNA, the CDR3 is TGTGCCAGCAGCATTACAGGGATTAATCAGCCCCAGCATTTT. Amino acid sequence: CASSITGINQPQHF.

The V and J genes are TRBV27 and TRBJ1-1; no definite D call. Between the trimmed V and J ends, which lost 5 bases and 3 bases, there was a span of 7 bases. The CDR3 consists of 12 residues. Per germline, CDR1 MNHEY and CDR2 SMNVEV (reference sequence). The CDR3 DNA reads as TGTGCCAGCAGTCCCCGACACACTGAAGCTTTCTTT. Translation gives CASSPRHTEAFF.

V usage is TRBV7-9 and J usage is TRBJ2-7; 14 bases fit TRBD2. With V trimmed by 5 bases and J by 8 bases, 5 bases remained unmatched. Germline values: CDR1 SEHNR, CDR2 FQNEAQ (reference sequence). The CDR3 is 14 amino acids. Here the CDR3 DNA reads TGTGCCAGCAGCCTGGGACTAGCGGGAGTGCAGCAGTACTTC. Its protein is CASSLGLAGVQQYF.

Written as DNA, the CDR3 is TGTGCCTGGATTAGCCGAACCTACAATGAGCAGTTCTTC. Translating gives CAWISRTYNEQFF. The V call is TRBV30, the J call TRBJ2-1; no reliable D call. Germline V gene sequence: CDR1 GTSNPN, CDR2 SVGIG (reference sequence). Trimming pared 4 bases from V and 2 bases from J, leaving 9 bases between. This CDR3 has 13 amino acids.

The rearrangement joins TRBV11-1 to TRBJ2-1; D call uncertain. V lost 5 bases and J lost 8, with 13 bases in between. CDR1 and CDR2 (germline): SGHAT, FQDESV (reference sequence). The CDR3 is 13 amino acids. The CDR3 DNA sequence: TGTGCCAGCAGCCCCAATACTAACGATGAGCAGTTCTTC. Protein product: CASSPNTNDEQFF. Full variable domain (remainder filled in from reference TRBV11-1 and TRBJ2-1): EAEVAQSPRYKITEKSQAVAFWCDPISGHATLYWYRQILGQGPELLVQFQDESVVDDSQLPKDRFSAERLKGVDSTLKIQPAELGDSAMYLCASSPNTNDEQFFGPGTRLTVL.

The chain combines TRBV7-9 with TRBJ2-2, with D perhaps matching TRBD1 (6 bases). With 5 bases removed from V and 8 bases from J, the gap between germline ends came to 12 bases. The CDR3 sequence is 13 residues long. CDR1 is SEHNR and CDR2 is FQNEAQ in the germline V gene (reference sequence). The chain's CDR3 is CASSPQGQGELFF. Written as DNA, the CDR3 is TGTGCCAGCAGCCCGCAGGGGCAGGGGGAGCTGTTTTTT.

This clone was found once. The J gene is TRBJ2-3, the V gene TRBV2; either TRBD1 or TRBD2 may supply D (7 bases each). CDR1 is SNHLY and CDR2 is FYNNEI in the germline V gene. Trimming took 5 bases from V and 2 from J, leaving 14 bases between them. The CDR3 totals 15 residues. This CDR3 reads CASSWGGQPTDTQYF. Here the CDR3 DNA reads TGTGCCAGCAGTTGGGGGGGACAGCCCACAGATACGCAGTATTTT.

The rearrangement uses TRBV7-2 and TRBJ1-2; D remains ambiguous. Germline V gene data show CDR1 as SGHTA and CDR2 as FQGNSA. The V end lost 5 bases, the J end lost 4 bases, and 8 bases lay between the germline ends. The CDR3 is 12 residues long. This chain's CDR3 is CASSRPFYGYTF. The CDR3 region has the DNA TGTGCCAGCAGCCGGCCATTCTATGGCTACACCTTC. The variable domain in full, completed from reference TRBV7-2 and TRBJ1-2, reads GAGVSQSPSNKVTEKGKDVELRCDPISGHTALYWYRQSLGQGLEFLIYFQGNSAPDKSGLPSDRFSAERTGGSVSTLTIQRTQQEDSAVYLCASSRPFYGYTFGSGTRLTVV.

J is TRBJ1-4 and V is TRBV5-4; D is undetermined. The germline CDR1 and CDR2 sequences are SGHNT and YYREEE (reference sequence). The germline V and J ends were trimmed by 4 bases and 11 bases, with 12 bases remaining between them. The CDR3 spans 12 residues. CDR3 sequence reads: CASSTSDGKLFF. For the CDR3, the DNA is TGTGCCAGCAGCACGTCTGATGGGAAACTGTTTTTT.

V is TRBV4-1 and J is TRBJ2-5; TRBD2 aligns across 8 bases. The CDR3 length is 18 residues. J gave up 2 bases and V 1 base, and 12 bases lay outside the gene matches. Germline lookup yields CDR1 MGHRA and CDR2 YSYEKL. The CDR3 nucleotides read TGCGCCAGCAGCCAAGGTCCCGGGGGCGGGGGGCGTCAAGAGACCCAGTACTTC. It encodes CASSQGPGGGGRQETQYF.

This clone was seen a handful of times. The chain recombines TRBV4-3 with TRBJ2-2; D remains unclear. The CDR3 is 16 amino acids. Trimming pared 2 bases from V and 1 base from J, leaving 11 bases between. CDR1 LGHNA and CDR2 YSLEER come from the germline V gene. CDR3 region: CASSQFRFLNTGELFF. The DNA of the CDR3 is TGCGCCAGCAGCCAATTTCGGTTCTTGAACACCGGGGAGCTGTTTTTT.

In DNA, the CDR3 is TGTGCCAGCGGAGGAGGGACAGGGGTCTACGAGCAGTACTTC. Translating gives CASGGGTGVYEQYF. The rearrangement links TRBV18 to TRBJ2-7; TRBD1 aligns across 10 bases. CDR1 KGHSH and CDR2 LQKENI come from the germline V gene. After removal of 8 bases from V and 3 bases from J, the junction contained 7 bases not matched to a gene. The CDR3 length is 14 residues.

The V and J genes are TRBV5-5 and TRBJ1-6; D might be TRBD1 (6 bases). This CDR3 comprises 15 residues. V lost 4 bases to trimming and J lost 5 bases, with 13 bases between them. Germline CDR1 reads SGHKS; CDR2 reads YYEKEE (reference sequence). Here the CDR3 DNA reads TGTGCCAGCAGCGGGGTAAGGACAGATAATTCACCCCTCCACTTT. Translating gives CASSGVRTDNSPLHF.

This clone has just a few counts. The V and J genes are TRBV6-5 and TRBJ1-6; tentative D call: TRBD1 (6 bases). CDR1 is MNHEY, CDR2 SVGAGI, per germline. The CDR3 runs 13 residues. Trimming pared 0 bases from V and 13 bases from J, leaving 10 bases between. CDR3 nucleotides: TGTGCCAGCAGTTACTCGAGGACAGTTCCCCTCCACTTT. Translation gives CASSYSRTVPLHF.

The chain is built from TRBV18 and TRBJ1-3; unclear D gene. The length of the CDR3 is 16 residues. Germline V lookup: CDR1 KGHSH, CDR2 LQKENI. V dropped 5 bases and J dropped 0 bases, with 14 bases sitting between them. The CDR3 protein is CASSESPTSSGNTIYF. The CDR3 DNA sequence: TGTGCCAGCTCAGAATCCCCGACCTCCTCTGGAAACACCATATATTTT.

This sequence joins TRBV7-9 and TRBJ1-4; D perhaps matches TRBD1 (6 bases). Per the germline V gene, CDR1 is SEHNR and CDR2 is FQNEAQ (reference sequence). The CDR3 extends over 14 amino acids. Deletions cut 6 bases from V and 5 bases from J, with 13 bases between. The DNA for the CDR3 is TGTGCCAGCAGGGCAGGGGATGGGAATGAAAAACTGTTTTTT. This gives the protein CASRAGDGNEKLFF.

The CDR3 nucleotides are TGTGCCAGCAGTTATTTTCGGAACACCGGGGAGCTGTTTTTT. It encodes CASSYFRNTGELFF. This chain links TRBV27 with TRBJ2-2; D is undetermined. Germline lookup yields CDR1 MNHEY and CDR2 SMNVEV (reference sequence). This CDR3 spans 14 amino acids. V was clipped by 4 bases and J by 1 base, with 7 bases between them.

The chain uses TRBV9 and TRBJ2-3; possibly TRBD2 for D (5 bases). Trimming took 2 bases from V and 8 from J, leaving 15 bases between them. The CDR3 runs 14 residues. Germline V CDR1 and CDR2: SGDLS, YYNGEE. The CDR3 protein is CASSVRELSATQYF. As DNA, the CDR3 is TGTGCCAGCAGCGTTCGAGAACTTAGCGCTACGCAGTATTTT.